The source of this TCR beta chain is a study of blood T cell repertoires in COVID-19. Background on the study: T cells, B-cell-depleted T cells, or PBMCs supplied cDNA or gDNA.

This clone appeared a few times. V lost 0 bases, J lost 2 bases, and 6 bases stayed unmatched. The CDR3 has 16 amino acids. Germline V lookup: CDR1 SGHRS, CDR2 YFSETQ. Data came from immunoSEQ multiplex PCR; TCRdb stores just in-frame clones and leaves some out. In the table there are over 200,000 clones, 80% to 90% of which are singletons. The chain uses TRBV5-1 and TRBJ2-7, with 9 positions matching TRBD2. This receptor was taken from a man older than 75 with acute or convalescent COVID-19. Sequenced material: peripheral blood. CDR3 residues: CASSLAPSGAAYEQYF. CDR3 coding DNA: TGCGCCAGCAGCTTGGCCCCTAGCGGGGCAGCCTACGAGCAGTACTTC.